This record looks at one T cell receptor (beta chain) sequence and its context. The antigen is unknown. The sample originates from a study of shared clonotypes between healthy human individuals. The overall study: The study used three CD4 naive, three CD4 memory, two CD8 naive and one CD8 memory plate per donor. Regarding the study as a whole: Sampling included only blood; tissue repertoires likely differ.

The naive CD8 fraction comprised CD45RO-negative cells positively selected for CCR7 and excluded terminally differentiated effector memory CD45RA+ cells. The germline CDR1 and CDR2 sequences are MNHEY and SVGAGI. Trimming left V 4 bases short and J 0 bases short, with 12 bases between. CDR3 length equals 15 residues. Sorted-subset replicate PCRs used roughly 210 ng of genomic DNA. This amount corresponded to 30,000 to 35,000 T cell genomes. In the original workflow: ImmunoSEQ gave junction-only sequences without quality scores, so filtering differed. This table comes from immunoSEQ multiplex PCR, and its TCRdb copy is limited to in-frame clones, with some not included. D and trimming were read from the DNA, whereas the V and J calls and clone size are those reported in that table. The table includes around 2,000,000 clones, about 92% detected once.

This sequence was found in a man aged 18-30 years in good health. Some clones in this sample may be carry-over from other donors' samples. This rearrangement joins TRBV6-5 to TRBJ1-2; D remains ambiguous. Sequenced material: naive CD8+ T cells from PBMCs. CDR3 sequence reads: CASSWSGATNYGYTF. The CDR3 region has the DNA TGTGCCAGCAGTTGGTCAGGAGCCACTAACTATGGCTACACCTTC.